Following are 6 T cell receptor beta chains from one sample sequenced in a study of T cells in Graves' hyperthyroidism and ophthalmopathy. There were TCR beta CDR3 regions amplified from RNA transcripts. TCR CDR3 underwent first-round RT-PCR with the HTBI primer set. Via MiXCR, TCRdb re-called the multiplex PCR reads, giving one row per CDR3 protein. The sample yields 550,000 to 700,000 distinct CDR3 sequences, about 43% seen once. The sequenced material came from peripheral blood or thyroid tissue (not recorded which). These receptors were obtained from an adult woman with Graves' disease, either hyperthyroidism or ophthalmopathy (not recorded which).

This clonotype was observed at least ten times. The chain's CDR3 is CSARDERFYEQYF. The CDR3 DNA follows: TGCAGTGCTAGAGATGAGCGTTTCTACGAGCAGTACTTC. The chain has TRBV20-1 and TRBJ2-7; no reliable D call. The V gene lost 0 bases and the J gene lost 3 bases, with 9 bases spanning the gap. Germline V gene lookup returns CDR1 DFQATT and CDR2 SNEGSKA (reference sequence). CDR3 length: 13 residues.

This clonotype has a count of ten or more. This chain joins TRBV20-1 and TRBJ1-1; possibly TRBD1 for D (5 bases). This CDR3 spans 14 amino acids. V was cut by 4 bases and J by 3 bases, with 15 bases left in between. CDR1 and CDR2 (germline): DFQATT, SNEGSKA (reference sequence). The CDR3 sequence: CSAKGINRDTEAFF. As DNA, the CDR3 is TGCAGTGCTAAGGGGATCAACAGAGACACTGAAGCTTTCTTT.

Comments on this clonotype: The junction shows a germline mismatch at one end, possibly a read error. The genes are TRBV10-3 and TRBJ1-4, with unresolved D. There are 13 residues in the CDR3. Germline CDR1 reads ENHRY; CDR2 reads SYGVKD. The CDR3 sequence is CASSSGLWEKLFF. CDR3 in DNA: TGTGCCAGCAGTTCTGGGCTCTGGGAAAAACTGTTTTTT.

The genes are TRBV7-9 and TRBJ2-1, with 7 bases aligning to TRBD1. CDR3 length equals 16 residues. Trimming removed 2 bases from V and 4 bases from J; junction bases left unmatched: 8. Germline loops: CDR1 SEHNR, CDR2 FQNEAQ (reference sequence). As DNA, the CDR3 is TGTGCCAGCAGCTTAAACAGGGGAGTAGGATACAATGAGCAGTTCTTC. Protein product: CASSLNRGVGYNEQFF.

V is TRBV7-2 and J is TRBJ1-6, with 9 bases lining up with TRBD1. The length of the CDR3 is 17 residues. The germline V gene encodes CDR1 SGHTA and CDR2 FQGNSA. The ends lost 10 bases at V and 7 bases at J; junction bases unmatched: 17. The CDR3 here is CATRNPGQGVENSPLHF. In DNA form, the CDR3 reads TGTGCCACTCGAAATCCGGGACAGGGTGTCGAGAATTCACCCCTCCACTTT.

This clonotype was observed once. V and J are TRBV4-1 and TRBJ1-4; tentatively, D is TRBD1 (5 bases). Germline CDR1 and CDR2: MGHRA and YSYEKL. The germline V and J ends were trimmed by 6 bases and 8 bases, with 19 bases remaining between them. The CDR3 is 15 amino acids. The CDR3 loop is CASSTGPAKGEKLFF. CDR3 sequence (DNA): TGCGCCAGCAGTACGGGGCCAGCTAAGGGCGAAAAACTGTTTTTT.